This T cell receptor beta chain was recorded in a study of CD8 T cells in ankylosing spondylitis. Note on this clonotype: The antigen is not known.

Germline assignment: CDR1 SQVTM and CDR2 ANQGSEA. CDR3 length equals 16 residues. The V segment lost 7 bases and the J segment 5 bases; nucleotides outside the gene matches: 17. Regarding the study as a whole: Reportedly, matched ankylosing spondylitis synovial fluid was significantly enriched for disease-linked clones. Roughly 8 highly homologous variants made up a TCR beta motif, and this motif appeared characteristic of ankylosing spondylitis blood. Certain motif variants had earlier been reported in reactive arthritis synovial fluid and blood. Disease-linked clones bore a CD8+ phenotype and were relatively rare in peripheral blood.

Construction of TCR beta libraries was performed using quantitative 5'-RACE with molecular barcodes. TCRdb re-called the 5' RACE reads through MiXCR, storing one row per CDR3 protein. The table records 350,000 to 450,000 distinct CDR3 sequences, about 24% of them present only once. The J gene is TRBJ2-5, the V gene TRBV29-1, with TRBD2 matching 9 bases. The specimen sequenced was blood, either unsorted or a sorted T cell fraction (not recorded which). The clonotype was recovered from a male donor with ankylosing spondylitis. CDR3 nucleotide sequence: TGCAGCGCTATACGGGGACTAGCACTTCAGGGGGAGACCCAGTACTTC. Translation: CSAIRGLALQGETQYF. The full variable domain, its missing parts supplied by reference TRBV29-1 and TRBJ2-5, is SAVISQKPSRDICQRGTSLTIQCQVDSQVTMMFWYRQQPGQSLTLIATANQGSEATYESGFVIDKFPISRPNLTFSTLTVSNMSPEDSSIYLCSAIRGLALQGETQYFGPGTRLLVL.